These 21 T cell receptor beta chains originate from one sample sequenced in a study of MAIT cells during Salmonella Paratyphi A infection. The time point here: healthy control second sampling, 21 days after first. MAIT cells were sorted by flow cytometry as Valpha7.2+ CD161+ T cells. TCRdb reprocessed the 5' RACE reads via MiXCR and lists one record per CDR3 protein. The data show about 470 distinct CDR3 sequences, around 39% seen once. Material for sequencing was MAIT cells from PBMCs. These receptors all stem from an adult in good health.

This clonotype rates as large. The chain recombines TRBV6-2 or TRBV6-3 with TRBJ2-7; TRBD1 might be the D (6 bases). V was shortened by 2 bases and J by 3 bases, with 8 bases between the two germline ends. Germline CDR1 reads MNHEY; CDR2 reads SVGEGT. The CDR3 extends over 13 amino acids. As DNA, the CDR3 is TGTGCCAGCAGTTACCAGGGGCTCTACGAGCAGTACTTC. Protein: CASSYQGLYEQYF.

This clonotype was detected a few times. J is TRBJ1-1 and V is TRBV5-5, with D uncertain. This CDR3 is 12 amino acids long. The germline CDR1 and CDR2 sequences are SGHKS and YYEKEE (reference sequence). Trimming removed 6 bases at V and 1 base at J, with 7 bases between. The CDR3 region has the DNA TGTGCCAGCACCTTTCAGAACACTGAAGCTTTCTTT. This encodes CASTFQNTEAFF.

This clonotype was seen a handful of times. CDR3 loop: CASSPTAGGRNEQFF. The CDR3, as DNA: TGTGCCAGCTCACCAACAGCGGGGGGGCGTAATGAGCAGTTCTTC. The chain recombines TRBV18 with TRBJ2-1, with 10 bases that match TRBD2. Germline-derived CDR1 and CDR2 are KGHSH and LQKENI. Germline trimming cut 2 bases from V and 7 bases from J; bases unmatched to any gene: 5. This CDR3 is built from 15 residues. Based on the CDR3 plus reference TRBV18 and TRBJ2-1, the full variable domain is NAGVMQNPRHLVRRRGQEARLRCSPMKGHSHVYWYRQLPEEGLKFMVYLQKENIIDESGMPKERFSAEFPKEGPSILRIQQVVRGDSAAYFCASSPTAGGRNEQFFGPGTRLTVL.

Relative to its sample, this clonotype is large. The chain links TRBV6-2 or TRBV6-3 to TRBJ1-6, with 11 bases lining up with TRBD1. The junction had 5 bases not matched to a gene; V was cut back by 6 bases and J by 7 bases. The length of the CDR3 is 15 residues. Germline V gene lookup returns CDR1 MNHEY and CDR2 SVGEGT. DNA for the CDR3: TGTGCCAGCAGCCCCGGGACAGGGGGGAATTCACCCCTCCACTTT. This translates into CASSPGTGGNSPLHF.

By share, this clonotype ranks as hyperexpanded. The gene calls are TRBV4-3 and TRBJ2-5, with TRBD2 identical over 9 bases. The CDR3 runs to 15 residues. V lost 0 bases and J lost 1; bases outside the gene matches: 0. The germline gives CDR1 LGHNA, CDR2 YSLEER. The CDR3: CASSQERGGQETQYF. The CDR3, as DNA: TGCGCCAGCAGCCAAGAGCGGGGGGGCCAAGAGACCCAGTACTTC.

This clonotype was seen a few times. The chain has TRBV20-1 and TRBJ2-7; 10 bases line up with TRBD2. There are 13 residues in the CDR3. The trim removed 3 bases at V and 3 bases at J, leaving 2 bases unmatched. Germline CDR1 reads DFQATT; CDR2 reads SNEGSKA (reference sequence). The CDR3 is CSARGTSDYEQYF. CDR3 DNA sequence: TGCAGTGCTAGGGGGACTAGCGACTACGAGCAGTACTTC.

This clonotype is classed as hyperexpanded. The V gene is TRBV6-4, the J gene TRBJ2-1; TRBD2 agrees at 12 bases. The CDR3 extends over 15 amino acids. CDR1 MRHNA and CDR2 SNTAGT come from the germline V gene. The V and J ends lost 0 bases and 9 bases, in that order; junction bases with no gene match: 3. CDR3 protein: CASSDSLAGGSEQFF. The CDR3 coding sequence is TGTGCCAGCAGTGACTCACTAGCGGGAGGTAGTGAGCAGTTCTTC.

The rearrangement joins TRBV20-1 to TRBJ2-7; 11 bases line up with TRBD2. Germline V CDR1 and CDR2: DFQATT, SNEGSKA (reference sequence). The CDR3 covers 17 residues. J lost 6 bases, V lost 5 bases, and 18 bases had no gene match. The CDR3 region is CSAGDGHLLAGVGEQYF. The CDR3 DNA reads as TGCAGTGCTGGGGACGGGCACCTACTAGCGGGAGTTGGCGAGCAGTACTTC.

CDR3 nucleotide sequence: TGCAGTGCTAGAGAGCGGGAGTACGAGCAGTACTTC. This encodes CSAREREYEQYF. The genes are TRBV20-1 and TRBJ2-7; 7 bases fit TRBD2. This CDR3 is 12 amino acids long. Germline-derived CDR1 and CDR2 are DFQATT and SNEGSKA (reference sequence). J was trimmed by 4 bases and V by 0 bases; bases with no gene match: 0.

The J gene is TRBJ1-1, the V gene TRBV20-1; D call uncertain. The germline V and J ends were trimmed by 7 bases and 5 bases, with 14 bases remaining between them. Germline V gives CDR1 DFQATT, CDR2 SNEGSKA (reference sequence). This CDR3 has 12 residues. The CDR3 DNA reads as TGCAGTGGGAGGAAGGGCGAGACTGAAGCTTTCTTT. Its translation is CSGRKGETEAFF.

The V and J genes are TRBV20-1 and TRBJ2-1, with 12 bases aligning to TRBD2. Losses at the gene ends were 4 bases for V and 4 bases for J; bases not matched to a gene: 5. Germline-derived CDR1 and CDR2 are DFQATT and SNEGSKA (reference sequence). CDR3 size: 15 residues. Here the CDR3 reads CSATSGTSGYNEQFF. CDR3 sequence (DNA): TGCAGTGCTACCAGCGGGACTAGCGGGTACAATGAGCAGTTCTTC.

By proportion, this clonotype is large. The chain carries TRBV20-1 and TRBJ1-1; D is unclear. The length of the CDR3 is 13 residues. Germline V gene data show CDR1 as DFQATT and CDR2 as SNEGSKA (reference sequence). The germline V and J ends were trimmed by 0 bases and 4 bases, with 9 bases remaining between them. CDR3 region: CSARDEGITEAFF. For the CDR3, the DNA is TGCAGTGCTAGAGACGAGGGAATCACTGAAGCTTTCTTT.

The chain combines TRBV6-2 or TRBV6-3 with TRBJ2-3; 7 positions match TRBD1. This CDR3 is 16 amino acids long. From germline, CDR1 is MNHEY and CDR2 SVGEGT. CDR3 nucleotides: TGTGAAAGAAGTCCTACAAGGGGGCGCGGGACAGATACGCAGTATTTT. Protein: CERSPTRGRGTDTQYF.

By its share, this clonotype is large. This rearrangement joins TRBV6-4 to TRBJ2-1; 12 bases agree with TRBD2. This CDR3 contains 15 residues. V lost 4 bases to trimming and J lost 8 bases; unmatched junction nucleotides: 6. The germline CDR1 and CDR2 sequences are MRHNA and SNTAGT. The DNA of the CDR3 is TGTGCCAGCAGTGTCGCTAGCGGGAGGGTCGATGAGCAGTTCTTC. This gives the protein CASSVASGRVDEQFF.

To note about this clonotype: The CDR3 end shows no conserved phenylalanine or tryptophan, and so a read error is likely. The DNA is omitted, as the CDR3 cannot be located on it reliably, and the CDR3 follows TCRdb's listing. The chain recombines TRBV20-1 with TRBJ1-6; whether TRBD1, the table's D call, matches the DNA was not checked. Germline CDR1 DFQATT, CDR2 SNEGSKA (reference sequence). The CDR3 numbers 16 amino acids, ends counted. The chain's CDR3 is CSARDLGQGDKEKRKG.

This clonotype is judged hyperexpanded. The rearrangement joins TRBV6-4 to TRBJ2-6, with TRBD2 identical over 13 bases. J gave up 4 bases and V 6 bases, and 3 bases lay outside the gene matches. The CDR3 runs to 16 residues. Looked up from germline, CDR1 is MRHNA and CDR2 is SNTAGT. The CDR3 reads CASSGTSGDGANVLTF. In DNA form, the CDR3 reads TGTGCCAGCAGCGGGACTAGCGGGGACGGGGCCAACGTCCTGACTTTC.

This clonotype showed up just a few times. V is TRBV6-4 and J is TRBJ2-1; no clear D. This CDR3 contains 13 residues. The V end lost 0 bases, the J end lost 2 bases, and 2 bases lay between the germline ends. Per the germline V gene, CDR1 is MRHNA and CDR2 is SNTAGT. CDR3 sequence (DNA): TGTGCCAGCAGTGACTCCACCTACAATGAGCAGTTCTTC. Translation gives CASSDSTYNEQFF.

This chain uses TRBV6-4 with TRBJ2-6; tentatively, D is TRBD1 (6 bases). The length of the CDR3 is 16 residues. V was trimmed by 2 bases and J by 0 bases, leaving 8 bases between them. Looked up from germline, CDR1 is MRHNA and CDR2 is SNTAGT. This CDR3 is CASSDRTDSGANVLTF. The CDR3 DNA is TGTGCCAGCAGTGACCGGACAGACTCTGGGGCCAACGTCCTGACTTTC.

This chain links TRBV19 with TRBJ2-1, with a tentative D call TRBD2 (6 bases). Looked up from germline, CDR1 is LNHDA and CDR2 is SQIVND (reference sequence). V was clipped by 4 bases and J by 0 bases, with 10 bases between them. There are 15 residues in the CDR3. The CDR3, as DNA: TGTGCCAGTAGTAGCCTAGCGAGCTCCTACAATGAGCAGTTCTTC. It encodes CASSSLASSYNEQFF.

This clonotype was observed once. V gene TRBV6-5 combines with J gene TRBJ1-6; 8 nucleotides align to TRBD1. The CDR3 extends over 14 amino acids. J lost 9 bases, V lost 4 bases, and 5 bases had no gene match. Germline V gene data show CDR1 as MNHEY and CDR2 as SVGAGI. CDR3 residues: CASSSGQDSSPLHF. The CDR3 DNA sequence: TGTGCCAGCAGTTCGGGACAGGACAGTTCACCCCTCCACTTT.

CDR3 in amino acids: CASSYSPDGHQPQHF. CDR3 DNA sequence: TGTGCCAGCAGTTACTCGCCCGACGGACATCAGCCCCAGCATTTT. The genes are TRBV6-2 or TRBV6-3 and TRBJ1-5; D gene ambiguous. V was pared by 0 bases and J by 5 bases, with 11 bases between. CDR1 and CDR2 from the germline V gene are MNHEY and SVGEGT. The CDR3 is 15 residues long.